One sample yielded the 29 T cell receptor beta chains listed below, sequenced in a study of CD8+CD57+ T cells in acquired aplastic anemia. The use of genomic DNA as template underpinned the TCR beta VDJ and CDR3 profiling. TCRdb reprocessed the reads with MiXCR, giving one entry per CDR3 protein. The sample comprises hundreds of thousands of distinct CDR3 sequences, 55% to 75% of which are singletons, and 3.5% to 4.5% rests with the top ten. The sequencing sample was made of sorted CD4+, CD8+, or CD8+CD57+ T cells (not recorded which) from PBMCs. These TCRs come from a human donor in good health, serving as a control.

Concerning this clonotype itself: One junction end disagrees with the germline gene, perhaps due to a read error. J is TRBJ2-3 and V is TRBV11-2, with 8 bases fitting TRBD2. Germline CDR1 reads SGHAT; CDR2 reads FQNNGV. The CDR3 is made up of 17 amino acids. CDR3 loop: CATSRETGGARTDTQYF. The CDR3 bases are TGTGCCACCAGCAGGGAAACCGGGGGGGCCAGGACAGATACGCAGTATTTT.

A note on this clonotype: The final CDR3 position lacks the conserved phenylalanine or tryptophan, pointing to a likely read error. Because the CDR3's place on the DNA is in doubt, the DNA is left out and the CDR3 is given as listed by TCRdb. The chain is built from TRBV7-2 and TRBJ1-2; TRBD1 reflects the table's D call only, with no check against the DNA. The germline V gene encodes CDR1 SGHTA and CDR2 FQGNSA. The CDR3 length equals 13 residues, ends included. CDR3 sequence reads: CASSLGGPYSGNT.

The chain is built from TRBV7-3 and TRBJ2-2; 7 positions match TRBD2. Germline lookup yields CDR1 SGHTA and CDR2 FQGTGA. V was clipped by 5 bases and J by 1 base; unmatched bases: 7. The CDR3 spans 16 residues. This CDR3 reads CASSRERGRNTGELFF. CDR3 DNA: TGTGCCAGCAGCAGAGAGCGGGGAAGGAACACCGGGGAGCTGTTTTTT.

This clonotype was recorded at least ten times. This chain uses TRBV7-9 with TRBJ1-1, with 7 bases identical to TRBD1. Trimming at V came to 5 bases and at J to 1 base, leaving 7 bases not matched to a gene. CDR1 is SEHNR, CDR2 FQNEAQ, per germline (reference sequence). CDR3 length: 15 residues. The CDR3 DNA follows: TGTGCCAGCAGCCCATGGGACAGCCCGAACACTGAAGCTTTCTTT. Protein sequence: CASSPWDSPNTEAFF.

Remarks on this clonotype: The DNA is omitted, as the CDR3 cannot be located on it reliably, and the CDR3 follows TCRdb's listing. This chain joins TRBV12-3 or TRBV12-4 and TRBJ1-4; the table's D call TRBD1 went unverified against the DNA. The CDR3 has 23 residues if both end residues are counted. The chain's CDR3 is CASSFYICSARLSTGATNEKLFF.

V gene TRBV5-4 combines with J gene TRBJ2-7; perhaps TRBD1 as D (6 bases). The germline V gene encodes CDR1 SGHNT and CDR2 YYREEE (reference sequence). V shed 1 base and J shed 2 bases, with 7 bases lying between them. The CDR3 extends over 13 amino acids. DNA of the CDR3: TGTGCCAGCAGCTTGACAGGGCCCTACGAGCAGTACGTC. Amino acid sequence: CASSLTGPYEQYV.

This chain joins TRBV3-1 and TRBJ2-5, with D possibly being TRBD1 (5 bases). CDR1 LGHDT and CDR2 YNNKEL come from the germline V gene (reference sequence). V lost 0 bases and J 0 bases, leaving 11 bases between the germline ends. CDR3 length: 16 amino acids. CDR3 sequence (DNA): TGTGCCAGCAGCCAAGATTGGGGCAGGTACCAAGAGACCCAGTACTTC. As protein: CASSQDWGRYQETQYF.

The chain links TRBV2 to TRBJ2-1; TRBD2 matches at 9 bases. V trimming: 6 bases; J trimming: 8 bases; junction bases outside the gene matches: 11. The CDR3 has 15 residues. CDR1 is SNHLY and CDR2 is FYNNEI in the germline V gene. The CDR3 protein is CASRGTSRPYDEQFF. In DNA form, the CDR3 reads TGTGCCAGCAGGGGGACTAGCAGACCTTACGATGAGCAGTTCTTC.

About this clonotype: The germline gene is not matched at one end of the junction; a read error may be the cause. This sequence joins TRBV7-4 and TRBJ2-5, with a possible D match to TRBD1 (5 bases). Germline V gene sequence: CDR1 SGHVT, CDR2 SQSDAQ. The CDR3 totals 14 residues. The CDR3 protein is CASSLAPWGRCGEF. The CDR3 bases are TGTGCCAGCAGCTTAGCCCCCTGGGGCAGGTGTGGGGAATTC.

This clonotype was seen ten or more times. The CDR3 DNA sequence: TGTGCCAGCAGTGAATCTGGGACAGGGCCCAACCCGAGGAATTCACCCCTCCACTTT. Its protein is CASSESGTGPNPRNSPLHF. The genes are TRBV2 and TRBJ1-6, with 9 bases identical to TRBD1. CDR3 length equals 19 residues. CDR1 is SNHLY, CDR2 FYNNEI, per germline. J lost 7 bases, V lost 2 bases, and 15 bases had no gene match.

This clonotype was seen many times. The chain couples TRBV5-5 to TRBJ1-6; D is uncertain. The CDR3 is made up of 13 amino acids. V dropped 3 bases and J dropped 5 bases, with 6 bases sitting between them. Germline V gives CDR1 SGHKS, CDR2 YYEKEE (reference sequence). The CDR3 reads CASSSQNNSPLHF. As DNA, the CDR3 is TGTGCCAGCAGCTCTCAGAATAATTCACCCCTCCACTTT.

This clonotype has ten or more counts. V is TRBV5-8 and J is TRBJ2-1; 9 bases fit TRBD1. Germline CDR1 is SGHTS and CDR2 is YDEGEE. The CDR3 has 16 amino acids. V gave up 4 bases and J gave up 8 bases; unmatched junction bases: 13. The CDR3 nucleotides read TGTGCCAGCAGCACATCCTCCCTACAGGGGGCTGATGAGCAGTTCTTC. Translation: CASSTSSLQGADEQFF.

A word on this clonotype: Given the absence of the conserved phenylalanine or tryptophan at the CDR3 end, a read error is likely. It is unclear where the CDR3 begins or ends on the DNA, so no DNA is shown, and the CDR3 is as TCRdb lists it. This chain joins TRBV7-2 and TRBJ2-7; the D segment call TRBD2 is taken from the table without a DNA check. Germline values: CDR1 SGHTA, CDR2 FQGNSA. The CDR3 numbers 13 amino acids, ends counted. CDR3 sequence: CASTGTSGDYEQY.

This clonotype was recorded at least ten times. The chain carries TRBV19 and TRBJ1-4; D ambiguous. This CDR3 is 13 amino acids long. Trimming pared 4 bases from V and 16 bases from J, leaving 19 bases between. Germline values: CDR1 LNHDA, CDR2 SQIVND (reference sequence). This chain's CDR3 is CASSNNVQSRPFF. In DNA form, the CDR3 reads TGTGCCAGTAGTAATAACGTCCAGTCGAGACCGTTTTTT.

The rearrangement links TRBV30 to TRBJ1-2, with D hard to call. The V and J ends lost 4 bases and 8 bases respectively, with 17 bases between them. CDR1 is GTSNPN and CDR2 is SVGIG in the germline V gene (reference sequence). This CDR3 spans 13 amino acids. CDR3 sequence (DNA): TGTGCCTGGACCGCCCTGGAGAGAACCGGCTACACCTTC. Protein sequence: CAWTALERTGYTF. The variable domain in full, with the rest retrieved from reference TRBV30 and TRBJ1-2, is SQTIHQWPATLVQPVGSPLSLECTVEGTSNPNLYWYRQAAGRGLQLLFYSVGIGQISSEVPQNLSASRPQDRQFILSSKKLLLSDSGFYLCAWTALERTGYTFGSGTRLTVV.

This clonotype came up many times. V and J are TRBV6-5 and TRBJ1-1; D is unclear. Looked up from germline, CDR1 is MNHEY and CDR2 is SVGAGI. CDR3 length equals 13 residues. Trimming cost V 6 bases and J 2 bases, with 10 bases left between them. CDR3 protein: CASRPSGNTEAFF. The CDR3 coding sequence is TGTGCCAGCAGACCCTCAGGAAACACTGAAGCTTTCTTT.

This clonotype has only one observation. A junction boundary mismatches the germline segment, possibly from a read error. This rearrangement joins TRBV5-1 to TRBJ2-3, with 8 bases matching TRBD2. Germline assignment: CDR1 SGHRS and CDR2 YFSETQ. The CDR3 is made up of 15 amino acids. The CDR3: CASSGGSAGAITQYF. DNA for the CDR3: TGTGCCAGCAGCGGGGGTTCAGCGGGGGCTATTACGCAGTATTTT.

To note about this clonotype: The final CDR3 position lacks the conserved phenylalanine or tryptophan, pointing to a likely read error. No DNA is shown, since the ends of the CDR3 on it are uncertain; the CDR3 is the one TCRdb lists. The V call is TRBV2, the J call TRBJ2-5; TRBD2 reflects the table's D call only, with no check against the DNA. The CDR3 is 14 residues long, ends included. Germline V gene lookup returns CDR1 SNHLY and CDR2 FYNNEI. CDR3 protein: CASSEGVSPQHFGY.

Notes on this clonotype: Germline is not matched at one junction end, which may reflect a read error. CDR3 DNA: TGCAGTGCGTCAGGGACTGACCTCAATGACTTC. Its translation: CSASGTDLNDF. This rearrangement joins TRBV20-1 to TRBJ2-7; D is possibly TRBD2 (6 bases). The CDR3 has 11 amino acids. Germline lookup yields CDR1 DFQATT and CDR2 SNEGSKA (reference sequence).

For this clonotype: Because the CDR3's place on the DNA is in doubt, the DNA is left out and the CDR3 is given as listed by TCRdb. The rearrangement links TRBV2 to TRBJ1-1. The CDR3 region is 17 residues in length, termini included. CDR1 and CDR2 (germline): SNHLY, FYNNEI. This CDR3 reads CASSEDHTLYGYTFGSF.

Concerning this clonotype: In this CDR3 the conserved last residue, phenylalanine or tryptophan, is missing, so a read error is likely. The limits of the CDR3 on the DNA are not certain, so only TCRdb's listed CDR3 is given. CDR3 in amino acids: CASSAWWRSGTPPHHC. V and J are TRBV2 and TRBJ1-6; the table's D call, TRBD1, has no DNA check behind it. The CDR3 adds up to 16 amino acids, both ends counted. CDR1 and CDR2 from the germline V gene are SNHLY and FYNNEI.

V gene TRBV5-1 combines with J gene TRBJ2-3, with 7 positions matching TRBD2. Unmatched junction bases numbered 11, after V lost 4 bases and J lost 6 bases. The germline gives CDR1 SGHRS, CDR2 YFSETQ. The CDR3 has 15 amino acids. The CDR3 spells CASSLWEGSIDTQYF. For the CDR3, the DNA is TGCGCCAGCAGCCTTTGGGAGGGGTCCATTGATACGCAGTATTTT.

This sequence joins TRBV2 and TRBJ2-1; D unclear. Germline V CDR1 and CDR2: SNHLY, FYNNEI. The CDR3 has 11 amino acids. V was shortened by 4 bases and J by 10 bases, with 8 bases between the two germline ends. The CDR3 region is CASSGEREQFF. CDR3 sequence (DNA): TGTGCCAGCAGTGGAGAGAGGGAGCAGTTCTTC.

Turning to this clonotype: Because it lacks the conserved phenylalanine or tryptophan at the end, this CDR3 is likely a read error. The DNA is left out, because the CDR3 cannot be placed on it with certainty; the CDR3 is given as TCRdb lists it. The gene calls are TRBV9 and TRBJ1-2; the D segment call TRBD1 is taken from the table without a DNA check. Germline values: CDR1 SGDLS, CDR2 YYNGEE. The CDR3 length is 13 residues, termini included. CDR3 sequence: CASSDQGINSPLH.

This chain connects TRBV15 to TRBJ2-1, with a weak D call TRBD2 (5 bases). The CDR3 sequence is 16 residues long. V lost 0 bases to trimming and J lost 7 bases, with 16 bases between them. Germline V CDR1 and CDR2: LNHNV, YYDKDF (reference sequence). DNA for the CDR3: TGTGCCACCAGCAGAGAGCTGGCAGCGCGGAGGAATGAGCAGTTCTTC. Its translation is CATSRELAARRNEQFF. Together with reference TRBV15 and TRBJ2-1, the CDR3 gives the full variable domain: DAMVIQNPRYQVTQFGKPVTLSCSQTLNHNVMYWYQQKSSQAPKLLFHYYDKDFNNEADTPDNFQSRRPNTSFCFLDIRSPGLGDTAMYLCATSRELAARRNEQFFGPGTRLTVL.

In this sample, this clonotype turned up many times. CDR3 region: CASMRPNNEQFF. Here the CDR3 DNA reads TGTGCCAGCATGAGACCGAACAATGAGCAGTTCTTC. The V gene is TRBV6-1, the J gene TRBJ2-1, with D unresolved. V lost 7 bases to trimming and J lost 5 bases, with 9 bases between them. The CDR3 runs to 12 residues. CDR1 is MNHNS and CDR2 is SASEGT in the germline V gene.

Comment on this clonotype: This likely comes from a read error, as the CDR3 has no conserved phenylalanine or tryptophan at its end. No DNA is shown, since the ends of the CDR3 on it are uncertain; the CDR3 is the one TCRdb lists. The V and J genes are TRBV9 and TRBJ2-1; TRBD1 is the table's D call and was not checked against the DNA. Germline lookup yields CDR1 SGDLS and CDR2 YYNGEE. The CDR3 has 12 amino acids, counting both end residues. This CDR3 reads CASSSHTSQRDT.

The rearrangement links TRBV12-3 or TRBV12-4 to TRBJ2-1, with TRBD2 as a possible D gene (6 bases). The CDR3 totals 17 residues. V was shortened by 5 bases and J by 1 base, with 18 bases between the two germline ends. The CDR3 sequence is CASSPSRLVKSYNEQFF. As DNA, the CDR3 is TGTGCCAGCAGTCCTTCGAGACTAGTAAAGTCCTACAATGAGCAGTTCTTC.

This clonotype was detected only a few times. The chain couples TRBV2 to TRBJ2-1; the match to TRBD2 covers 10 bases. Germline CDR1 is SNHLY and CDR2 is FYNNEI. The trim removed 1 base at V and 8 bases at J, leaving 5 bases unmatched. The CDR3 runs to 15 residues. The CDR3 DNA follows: TGTGCCAGCAGTGAAGGTAGCGGGGGGAACGATGAGCAGTTCTTC. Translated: CASSEGSGGNDEQFF.